Reported below is one T cell receptor (beta chain). Its cognate antigen is unknown. Only in-frame clones appear in the TCRdb table, and some are missing; sequencing was by immunoSEQ multiplex PCR. The sample carries 1,100,000 or so clones, 75% to 85% recorded once. Negatively enriched CD4+ T cells were divided by CD45RA into naive and memory. This CDR3 is built from 15 residues. V shed 5 bases and J shed 2 bases, with 15 bases lying between them. The germline CDR1 and CDR2 sequences are LNHDA and SQIVND (reference sequence). The record originates from a study of shared clonotypes between healthy human individuals. Across the study: Per donor, three plates held CD4 naive cells, three held CD4 memory, two held CD8 naive and one held CD8 memory. Whole-study findings and limits: Against clonotypes common to all four donors, non-shared ones had lower generation probabilities.

The receptor was isolated from a man younger than 35 in good health. Some clones in this sample may be carry-over from other donors' samples. Sequences were obtained from memory CD4+ T cells from PBMCs. Regarding subset: CD45RA-negative fraction. The chain has TRBV19 and TRBJ2-5; D may be TRBD1 (5 bases). The CDR3 protein is CASSPRGQKQETQYF. The CDR3 DNA reads TGTGCCAGTAGTCCCCGAGGACAAAAACAAGAGACCCAGTACTTC.